The 29 T cell receptor beta chains below all came from one sample that was sequenced in a study of cytomegalovirus exposure and HLA in healthy donors (dated by TCRdb to about 2017). The method was the immunoSEQ multiplex PCR assay. For the multiplex PCR, a mixture combining 60 forward primers for TCR Vbeta segments and 13 reverse primers for TCR Jbeta segments was used. TCRdb carries this immuneACCESS record with in-frame sequences only. Its versions omit some clonotypes, under half of them owing to an unresolved V gene in the studies checked, with the rest unexplained. The sample has roughly 62,000 clones on record, approximately 75% of them singletons. The ten largest clones capture approximately 3.3% of the sample. The sample taken for sequencing was PBMCs. Receptors were obtained from a woman aged 40 to 49 in good health and CMV-seropositive.

The rearrangement links TRBV29-1 to TRBJ2-4; 8 positions agree with TRBD1. This CDR3 spans 18 amino acids. V was clipped by 3 bases and J by 0 bases; unmatched bases: 13. Germline loops: CDR1 SQVTM, CDR2 ANQGSEA. CDR3 DNA sequence: TGCAGCGTTGACGGGCGACAGGGGAGAGTCGGAGCCAAAAACATTCAGTACTTC. As protein: CSVDGRQGRVGAKNIQYF.

This clone was recorded a few times. The chain employs TRBV5-6 and TRBJ1-5, with a tentative D call TRBD1 (5 bases). With 2 bases removed from V and 1 base from J, the gap between germline ends came to 10 bases. The CDR3 runs to 15 residues. Germline V CDR1 and CDR2: SGHDT, YYEEEE. The CDR3 DNA is TGTGCCAGCAGCTTATGGGGGGTGAGCAATCAGCCCCAGCATTTT. Translated: CASSLWGVSNQPQHF.

This clone was counted once. The J gene is TRBJ1-1, the V gene TRBV29-1, with D unresolved. Germline CDR1 is SQVTM and CDR2 is ANQGSEA. V dropped 4 bases and J dropped 5 bases, with 14 bases sitting between them. The CDR3 runs to 13 residues. CDR3 sequence (DNA): TGCAGCGTTGTACCGAGCCCGAGAACTGAAGCTTTCTTT. Translated: CSVVPSPRTEAFF.

The V call is TRBV6-5, the J call TRBJ2-7; the match to TRBD2 covers 8 bases. The germline V gene encodes CDR1 MNHEY and CDR2 SVGAGI. V trimming: 2 bases; J trimming: 3 bases; junction bases outside the gene matches: 6. This CDR3 spans 15 amino acids. CDR3 region: CASSYGASGGYEQYF. CDR3 DNA sequence: TGTGCCAGCAGTTACGGGGCCAGCGGGGGCTACGAGCAGTACTTC.

In its sample, this clone was seen a few times. The CDR3 region has the DNA TGTGCCAGCAGTACCAGTCATCGAAATGGCTACACCTTC. Translating gives CASSTSHRNGYTF. The gene calls are TRBV2 and TRBJ1-2; D uncertain. The ends were cut back, 5 bases at V and 6 bases at J, with 13 bases in the middle. Germline V gene data show CDR1 as SNHLY and CDR2 as FYNNEI. The CDR3 spans 13 residues. Together with reference TRBV2 and TRBJ1-2, the CDR3 gives the full variable domain: EPEVTQTPSHQVTQMGQEVILRCVPISNHLYFYWYRQILGQKVEFLVSFYNNEISEKSEIFDDQFSVERPDGSNFTLKIRSTKLEDSAMYFCASSTSHRNGYTFGSGTRLTVV.

This chain connects TRBV25-1 to TRBJ1-6, with D perhaps TRBD1 (6 bases). Germline CDR1 is MGHDK and CDR2 is SYGVNS. V was pared by 11 bases and J by 8 bases, with 19 bases between. CDR3 length: 14 amino acids. CDR3 region: CAARGSSGYSPLHF. The CDR3 bases are TGTGCCGCGAGGGGGTCCTCGGGTTATTCACCCCTCCACTTT.

The rearrangement joins TRBV7-9 to TRBJ1-1; D call uncertain. The CDR3 spans 13 residues. Germline V gene data show CDR1 as SEHNR and CDR2 as FQNEAQ (reference sequence). Trimming shortened V by 3 bases and J by 1 base, and 6 bases separated the two germline ends. This CDR3 reads CASSLTTNTEAFF. Written as DNA, the CDR3 is TGTGCCAGCAGCTTGACAACGAACACTGAAGCTTTCTTT.

The chain employs TRBV7-8 and TRBJ2-5; D unresolved. The CDR3 is made up of 14 amino acids. Per the germline V gene, CDR1 is SGHVS and CDR2 is FQNEAQ. Trimming removed 5 bases at V and 1 base at J, with 11 bases between. CDR3 in DNA: TGTGCCAGCAGCCTTACAGAGACCCAAGAGACCCAGTACTTC. Its translation: CASSLTETQETQYF. The full variable domain, completed using reference TRBV7-8 and TRBJ2-5, is GAGVSQSPRYKVAKRGQDVALRCDPISGHVSLFWYQQALGQGPEFLTYFQNEAQLDKSGLPSDRFFAERPEGSVSTLKIQRTQQEDSAVYLCASSLTETQETQYFGPGTRLLVL.

The V and J genes are TRBV6-6 and TRBJ1-1; TRBD1 agrees at 7 bases. Germline assignment: CDR1 MNHNY and CDR2 SVGAGI (reference sequence). The V segment lost 7 bases and the J segment 2 bases; nucleotides outside the gene matches: 4. The CDR3 contains 13 residues. CDR3 nucleotide sequence: TGTGCCAGCACGAGAGGGGGCAACACTGAAGCTTTCTTT. Translation: CASTRGGNTEAFF.

The J gene is TRBJ2-7, the V gene TRBV7-2; 11 positions agree with TRBD2. This CDR3 region has 15 residues. The germline CDR1 and CDR2 sequences are SGHTA and FQGNSA. The junction had 7 bases not matched to a gene; V was cut back by 5 bases and J by 4 bases. CDR3 sequence: CASSNEASGGYEQYF. CDR3 sequence (DNA): TGTGCCAGCAGCAACGAGGCTAGCGGGGGGTACGAGCAGTACTTC.

This clone has just a few counts. The same CDR3 also results from other DNA sequences found in this sample. V gene TRBV7-2 combines with J gene TRBJ1-1, with TRBD1 matching 7 bases. Trimming removed 5 bases from V and 0 bases from J; junction bases left unmatched: 3. CDR3 length equals 14 residues. From germline, CDR1 is SGHTA and CDR2 FQGNSA. The CDR3 DNA reads as TGTGCCAGCAGCCCCGGGACAGTGAACACTGAAGCTTTCTTT. Its translation: CASSPGTVNTEAFF.

The chain combines TRBV11-3 with TRBJ2-3; D possibly corresponds to TRBD2 (6 bases). Deletions cut 5 bases from V and 2 bases from J, with 14 bases between. The CDR3 loop spans 15 amino acids. Germline CDR1 reads SGHNT; CDR2 reads YENEEA. CDR3 nucleotides: TGTGCCAGCAGCCCGGGACTCCGCACCACAGATACGCAGTATTTT. Translation: CASSPGLRTTDTQYF.

The rearrangement links TRBV19 to TRBJ2-4; 7 bases are a match to TRBD1. CDR3 length equals 18 residues. Unmatched junction bases numbered 11, after V lost 3 bases and J lost 0 bases. The germline gives CDR1 LNHDA, CDR2 SQIVND (reference sequence). The CDR3 loop is CASSIARTGELAKNIQYF. The CDR3 DNA reads TGTGCCAGTAGTATCGCTCGGACAGGAGAACTAGCCAAAAACATTCAGTACTTC.

The gene calls are TRBV6-5 and TRBJ1-4, with D perhaps TRBD1 (6 bases). Per the germline V gene, CDR1 is MNHEY and CDR2 is SVGAGI. This CDR3 region has 15 residues. V gave up 5 bases and J gave up 8 bases, with 18 bases separating them. This chain's CDR3 is CASSPDRSPVEKLFF. The DNA for the CDR3 is TGTGCCAGCAGTCCCGACAGGTCCCCTGTCGAAAAACTGTTTTTT.

This chain links TRBV5-4 with TRBJ2-1, with 7 nucleotides matching TRBD2. The ends lost 0 bases at V and 4 bases at J; junction bases unmatched: 4. This CDR3 is built from 15 residues. Germline lookup yields CDR1 SGHNT and CDR2 YYREEE (reference sequence). CDR3 nucleotide sequence: TGTGCCAGCAGCTTGGGTCGGGGGGAATACAATGAGCAGTTCTTC. Protein sequence: CASSLGRGEYNEQFF. Combining the CDR3 with reference TRBV5-4 and TRBJ2-1 gives the whole variable domain ETGVTQSPTHLIKTRGQQVTLRCSSQSGHNTVSWYQQALGQGPQFIFQYYREEENGRGNFPPRFSGLQFPNYSSELNVNALELDDSALYLCASSLGRGEYNEQFFGPGTRLTVL.

The CDR3 DNA reads TGTGCCAGCAGCGAATTTTTGGGACTACCAGATACGCAGTATTTT. Translating gives CASSEFLGLPDTQYF. The chain carries TRBV5-4 and TRBJ2-3, with 7 bases identical to TRBD2. Germline CDR1 is SGHNT and CDR2 is YYREEE (reference sequence). The CDR3 consists of 15 residues. Trimming removed 4 bases from V and 4 bases from J; junction bases left unmatched: 9.

The chain joins TRBV6-1 to TRBJ1-1, with TRBD1 as a possible D gene (5 bases). The germline V gene encodes CDR1 MNHNS and CDR2 SASEGT. Trimming shortened V by 6 bases and J by 1 base, and 12 bases separated the two germline ends. CDR3 length: 14 amino acids. The chain's CDR3 is CASSSTESNTEAFF. CDR3 bases: TGTGCCAGCAGCTCGACAGAATCGAACACTGAAGCTTTCTTT.

As regards this clone: One end of the junction is discordant with germline, which a read error may explain. The chain recombines TRBV19 with TRBJ1-2; 9 bases are shared with TRBD1. Germline CDR1 and CDR2: LNHDA and SQIVND (reference sequence). The CDR3 spans 15 residues. DNA for the CDR3: TGTGCCAGTATTCCATCCGGGACAGGGTATAAGGGCCACTCCTTC. It is translated as CASIPSGTGYKGHSF.

The V gene is TRBV18, the J gene TRBJ1-5; maybe TRBD1 (5 bases). This CDR3 has 15 amino acids. Germline V gene lookup returns CDR1 KGHSH and CDR2 LQKENI. V lost 2 bases and J 3 bases, leaving 11 bases between the germline ends. The CDR3 DNA reads TGTGCCAGCTCACCATCAGGGAAACTCAATCAGCCCCAGCATTTT. This gives the protein CASSPSGKLNQPQHF.

The V gene is TRBV5-6, the J gene TRBJ2-3; D may be TRBD2 (5 bases). In germline, CDR1 is SGHDT, CDR2 YYEEEE. The CDR3 is made up of 15 amino acids. V was pared by 0 bases and J by 1 base, with 9 bases between. The CDR3 DNA follows: TGTGCCAGCAGCTTGGGGACTGGGGGCACAGATACGCAGTATTTT. Its translation is CASSLGTGGTDTQYF.

In nucleotides, the CDR3 is TGCGCCAGCAGCGAAGACATGGTTGAAAAACTGTTTTTT. This gives the protein CASSEDMVEKLFF. This rearrangement joins TRBV5-1 to TRBJ1-4; D gene uncertain. CDR1 and CDR2 (germline): SGHRS, YFSETQ. Trimming removed 4 bases from V and 7 bases from J, with 11 bases in between. The CDR3 extends over 13 amino acids.

Regarding this clone: The junction shows a germline mismatch at one end, possibly a read error. The genes are TRBV7-9 and TRBJ2-1; 11 positions match TRBD2. Germline V gene data show CDR1 as SEHNR and CDR2 as FQNEAQ (reference sequence). The CDR3 is made up of 16 amino acids. This CDR3 reads CASSPIAGGPGNEQLF. CDR3 DNA: TGTGCCAGCAGCCCCATAGCGGGGGGGCCGGGGAATGAGCAGCTCTTC.

The V call is TRBV5-1, the J call TRBJ2-1; 7 bases fit TRBD1. Looked up from germline, CDR1 is SGHRS and CDR2 is YFSETQ. V gave up 8 bases and J gave up 5 bases; unmatched junction bases: 13. The CDR3 runs to 15 residues. CDR3 nucleotide sequence: TGCGCCAGTCATCGAGGGGACAGAGAAGACAATGAGCAGTTCTTC. Its translation is CASHRGDREDNEQFF.

As for this clone: The junction departs from the called germline gene at one end, perhaps through a read error. The chain has TRBV6-1 and TRBJ1-4; no firm D call. CDR3 length: 10 amino acids. In germline, CDR1 is MNHNS, CDR2 SASEGT. In nucleotides, the CDR3 is TGTGCCAGCAAGCTCGAAAAGCTGTTTTTT. Translated: CASKLEKLFF.

The CDR3 sequence: CASSLAGFGNTIYF. In nucleotides, the CDR3 is TGTGCCAGCAGCTTAGCCGGGTTTGGAAACACCATATATTTT. This rearrangement joins TRBV11-3 to TRBJ1-3; D gene unclear. CDR3 size: 14 residues. Between the trimmed V and J ends, which lost 1 base and 3 bases, there was a span of 7 bases. Germline V gives CDR1 SGHNT, CDR2 YENEEA.

The J gene is TRBJ1-4, the V gene TRBV6-1; D may be TRBD1 (6 bases). The CDR3 loop spans 18 amino acids. Trimming cost V 3 bases and J 0 bases, with 17 bases left between them. The germline CDR1 and CDR2 sequences are MNHNS and SASEGT. CDR3 bases: TGTGCCAGCAGTGAGATAGGACAGATAGTCGCAACTAATGAAAAACTGTTTTTT. It yields the protein CASSEIGQIVATNEKLFF.

This chain joins TRBV7-9 and TRBJ1-2; 10 positions match TRBD1. Germline lookup yields CDR1 SEHNR and CDR2 FQNEAQ (reference sequence). The CDR3 covers 15 residues. V was clipped by 5 bases and J by 2 bases; unmatched bases: 5. The CDR3 DNA follows: TGTGCCAGCAGCCCTCGGGACAGGGGAAACTATGGCTACACCTTC. This gives the protein CASSPRDRGNYGYTF. Filled out from reference TRBV7-9 and TRBJ1-2, the complete variable domain reads DTGVSQNPRHKITKRGQNVTFRCDPISEHNRLYWYRQTLGQGPEFLTYFQNEAQLEKSRLLSDRFSAERPKGSFSTLEIQRTEQGDSAMYLCASSPRDRGNYGYTFGSGTRLTVV.

In DNA form, the CDR3 reads TGTGCCAGTAGTACCACAGGGGGCGCTAACTATGGCTACACCTTC. The encoded protein is CASSTTGGANYGYTF. The J gene is TRBJ1-2, the V gene TRBV19; 9 nucleotides align to TRBD1. CDR1 is LNHDA and CDR2 is SQIVND in the germline V gene (reference sequence). J gave up 0 bases and V 4 bases, and 3 bases lay outside the gene matches. The CDR3 has 15 amino acids.

The chain combines TRBV9 with TRBJ1-1; D gene uncertain. From germline, CDR1 is SGDLS and CDR2 YYNGEE. Trimming stripped 5 bases from V and 0 bases from J, with 14 bases between. The CDR3 covers 15 residues. The CDR3 nucleotides are TGTGCCAGCAGTAAGAGGGTTGACATGAACACTGAAGCTTTCTTT. Translation: CASSKRVDMNTEAFF.